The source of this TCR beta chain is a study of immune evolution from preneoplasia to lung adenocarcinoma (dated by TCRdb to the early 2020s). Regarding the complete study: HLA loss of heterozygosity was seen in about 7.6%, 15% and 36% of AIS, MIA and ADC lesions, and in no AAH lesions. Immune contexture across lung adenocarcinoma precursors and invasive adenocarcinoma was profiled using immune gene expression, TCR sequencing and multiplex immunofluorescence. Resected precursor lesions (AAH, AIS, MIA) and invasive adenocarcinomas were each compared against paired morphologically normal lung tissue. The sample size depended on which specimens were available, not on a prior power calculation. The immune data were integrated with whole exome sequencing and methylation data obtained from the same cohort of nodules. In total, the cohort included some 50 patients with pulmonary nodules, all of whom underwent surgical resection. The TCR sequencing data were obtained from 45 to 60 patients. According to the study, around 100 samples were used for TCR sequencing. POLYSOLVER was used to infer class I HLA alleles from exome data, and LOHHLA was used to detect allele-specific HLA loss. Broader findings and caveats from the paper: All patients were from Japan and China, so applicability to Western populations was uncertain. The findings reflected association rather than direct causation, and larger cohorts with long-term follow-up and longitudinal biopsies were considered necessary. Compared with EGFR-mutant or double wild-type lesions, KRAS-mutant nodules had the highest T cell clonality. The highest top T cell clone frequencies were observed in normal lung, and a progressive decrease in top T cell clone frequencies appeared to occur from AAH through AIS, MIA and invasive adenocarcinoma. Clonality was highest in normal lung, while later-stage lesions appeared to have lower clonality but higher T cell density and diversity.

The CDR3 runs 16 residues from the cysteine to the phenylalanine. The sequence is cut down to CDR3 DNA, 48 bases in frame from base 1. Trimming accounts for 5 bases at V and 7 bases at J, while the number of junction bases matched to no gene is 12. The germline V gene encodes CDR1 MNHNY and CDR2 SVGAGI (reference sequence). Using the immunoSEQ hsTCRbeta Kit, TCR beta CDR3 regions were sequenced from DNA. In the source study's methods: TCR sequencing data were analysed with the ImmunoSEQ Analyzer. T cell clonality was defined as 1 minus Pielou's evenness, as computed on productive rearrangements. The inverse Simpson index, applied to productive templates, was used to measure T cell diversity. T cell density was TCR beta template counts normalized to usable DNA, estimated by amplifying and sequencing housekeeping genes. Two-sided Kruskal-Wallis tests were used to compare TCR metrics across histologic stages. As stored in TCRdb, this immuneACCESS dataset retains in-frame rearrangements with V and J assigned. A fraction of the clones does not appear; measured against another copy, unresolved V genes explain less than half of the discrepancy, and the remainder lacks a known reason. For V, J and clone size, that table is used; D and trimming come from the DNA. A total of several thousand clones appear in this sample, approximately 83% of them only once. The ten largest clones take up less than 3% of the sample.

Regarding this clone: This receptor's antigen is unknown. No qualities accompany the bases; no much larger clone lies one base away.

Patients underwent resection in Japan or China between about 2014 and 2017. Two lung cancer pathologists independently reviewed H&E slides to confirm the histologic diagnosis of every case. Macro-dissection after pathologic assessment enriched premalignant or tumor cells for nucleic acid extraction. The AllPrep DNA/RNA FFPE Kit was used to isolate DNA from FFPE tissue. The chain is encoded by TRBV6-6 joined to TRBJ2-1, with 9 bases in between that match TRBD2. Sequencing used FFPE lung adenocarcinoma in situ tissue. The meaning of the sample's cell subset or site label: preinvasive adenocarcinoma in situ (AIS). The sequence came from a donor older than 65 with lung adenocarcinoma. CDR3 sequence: CASSPIAGVPGNEQFF. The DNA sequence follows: TGTGCCAGCAGTCCCATAGCGGGAGTTCCAGGGAATGAGCAGTTCTTC.